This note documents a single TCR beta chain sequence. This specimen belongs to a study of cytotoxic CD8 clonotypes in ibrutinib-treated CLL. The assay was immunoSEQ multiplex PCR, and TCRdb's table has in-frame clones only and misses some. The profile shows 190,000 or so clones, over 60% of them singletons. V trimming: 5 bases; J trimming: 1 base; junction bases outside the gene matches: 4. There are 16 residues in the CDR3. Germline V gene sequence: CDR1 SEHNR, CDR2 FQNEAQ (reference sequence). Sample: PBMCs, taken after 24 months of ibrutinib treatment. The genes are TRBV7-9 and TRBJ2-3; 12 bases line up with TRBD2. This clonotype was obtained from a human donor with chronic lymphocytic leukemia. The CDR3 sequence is CASSRRTSGGTDTQYF. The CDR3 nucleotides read TGTGCCAGCAGCCGCAGGACTAGCGGGGGCACAGATACGCAGTATTTT.